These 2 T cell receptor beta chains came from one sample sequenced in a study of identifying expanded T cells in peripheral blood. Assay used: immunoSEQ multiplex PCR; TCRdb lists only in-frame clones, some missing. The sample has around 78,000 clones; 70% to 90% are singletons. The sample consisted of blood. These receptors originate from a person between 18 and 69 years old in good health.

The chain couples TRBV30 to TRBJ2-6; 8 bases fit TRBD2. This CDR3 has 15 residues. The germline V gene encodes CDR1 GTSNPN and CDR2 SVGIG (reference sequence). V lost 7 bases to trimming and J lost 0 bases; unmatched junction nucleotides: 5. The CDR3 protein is CASGGQLSGANVLTF. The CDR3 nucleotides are TGTGCCTCGGGGGGGCAGCTCTCTGGGGCCAACGTCCTGACTTTC.

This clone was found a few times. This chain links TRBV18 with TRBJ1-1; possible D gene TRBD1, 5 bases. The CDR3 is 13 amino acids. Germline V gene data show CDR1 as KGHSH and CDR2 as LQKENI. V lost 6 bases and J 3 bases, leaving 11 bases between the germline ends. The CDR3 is CASSPDRDTEAFF. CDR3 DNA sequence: TGTGCCAGCTCCCCAGACAGAGACACTGAAGCTTTCTTT.